This T cell receptor beta chain was observed in a study of T-cell reconstitution after alpha-beta-depleted transplantation in children. Molecular barcoding with unique molecular identifiers was used for the TCRbeta library. TCRdb ran MiXCR on the PCR reads and lists one entry per CDR3 protein. The sample shows over 150,000 distinct CDR3 sequences, about 6.4% of them seen only once. The J segment lost 4 bases and the V segment lost 3 bases, leaving 5 bases of the junction unmatched. Germline CDR1 is MDHEN and CDR2 is SYDVKM. This CDR3 is 15 amino acids long. This clonotype was recorded many times. This sample comprised PBMCs from the stem cell graft donor, obtained from the stem cell graft. The receptor was derived from a human donor who donated a stem cell graft to a child with Wiskott-Aldrich syndrome. The V call is TRBV28, the J call TRBJ1-4; 7 bases map to TRBD1. The CDR3 sequence is CASSFLDRDNEKLFF. The DNA for the CDR3 is TGTGCCAGCAGTTTTCTCGACAGGGATAATGAAAAACTGTTTTTT.